This note documents a single T cell receptor (beta chain) sequence. In the original analysis: Amplifying reference gene primers gave estimates of nucleated cell counts. Clones were sequenced by immunoSEQ multiplex PCR, and TCRdb holds only the in-frame ones, with some missing. V, J and clone size reflect that table, while D and trimming were determined from the DNA. In the table there are tens of thousands of clones, 86% of which are singletons. V shed 1 base and J shed 2 bases, with 5 bases lying between them. The CDR3 sequence is 14 residues long. CDR1 and CDR2 from the germline V gene are SGHTA and FQGNSA. This sample was taken from a study of blood T cell repertoires in COVID-19. At the level of the study: Acute-phase and convalescent COVID-19 samples originated in the United States, Italy and Spain. The cDNA or gDNA used as material had been derived from T cells, B-cell-depleted T cells, or PBMCs.

The clonotype was recovered from a man in his 70s with acute or convalescent COVID-19. The chain combines TRBV7-2 with TRBJ2-2; no clear D. The sequencing input was peripheral blood. CDR3 coding DNA: TGTGCCAGCAGCTTAGGACATAACACCGGGGAGCTGTTTTTT. Its translation: CASSLGHNTGELFF.